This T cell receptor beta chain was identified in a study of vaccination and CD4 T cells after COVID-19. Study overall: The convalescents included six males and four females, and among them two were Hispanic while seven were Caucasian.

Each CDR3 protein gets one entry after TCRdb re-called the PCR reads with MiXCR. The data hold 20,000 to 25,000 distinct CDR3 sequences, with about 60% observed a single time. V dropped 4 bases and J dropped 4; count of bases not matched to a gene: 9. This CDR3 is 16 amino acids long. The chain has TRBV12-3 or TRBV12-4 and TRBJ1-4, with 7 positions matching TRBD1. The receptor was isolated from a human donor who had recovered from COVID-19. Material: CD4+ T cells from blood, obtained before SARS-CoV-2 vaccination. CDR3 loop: CASSWDRQAINEKLFF. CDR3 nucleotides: TGTGCCAGCAGTTGGGACAGACAAGCCATTAATGAAAAACTGTTTTTT.